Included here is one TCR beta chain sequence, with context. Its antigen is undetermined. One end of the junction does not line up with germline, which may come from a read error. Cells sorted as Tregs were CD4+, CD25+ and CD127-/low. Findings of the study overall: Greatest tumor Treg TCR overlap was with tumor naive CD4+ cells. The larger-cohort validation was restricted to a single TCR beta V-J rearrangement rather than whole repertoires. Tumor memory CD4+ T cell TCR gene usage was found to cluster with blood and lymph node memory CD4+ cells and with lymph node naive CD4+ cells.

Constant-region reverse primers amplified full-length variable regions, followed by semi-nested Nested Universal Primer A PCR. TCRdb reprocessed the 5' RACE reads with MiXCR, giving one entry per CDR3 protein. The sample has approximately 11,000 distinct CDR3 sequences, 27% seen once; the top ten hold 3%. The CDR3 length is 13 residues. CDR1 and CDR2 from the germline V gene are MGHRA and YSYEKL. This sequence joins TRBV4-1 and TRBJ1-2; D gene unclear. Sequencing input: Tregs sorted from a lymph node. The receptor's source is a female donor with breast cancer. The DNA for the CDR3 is TGCGCCAGCAGCGAAGATATGGGGTATGGCTACACCTTC. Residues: CASSEDMGYGYTF.